This paragraph reports one T cell receptor (beta chain). The antigen is unknown. These data originate in a study of regulatory T cells in long-lasting Graves disease. The CDR3 consists of 13 residues. Between the trimmed V and J ends, which lost 6 bases and 4 bases, there was a span of 12 bases. General study results and limits: Persistent patients had more shared public clonotypes (around 2,500) than new patients (roughly 940).

Noted time point: newly diagnosed GD, antithyroid drugs for less than 3 months. With RNA extracted from PBMCs as input, the TCR library was made. HTBI primers from iRepertoire and Arm-PCR of CDR3 regions yielded the TCR beta libraries. TCRdb recomputed calls from the multiplex PCR reads with MiXCR, one row per CDR3 protein. This table holds roughly 610,000 distinct CDR3 sequences, 16% found once. Separately, the same data were catalogued under a study of T cells in Graves' hyperthyroidism and ophthalmopathy. That investigation notes: The TCR CDR3 was amplified in a first-round RT-PCR using the HTBI primer set.

The rearrangement uses TRBV12-3 or TRBV12-4 and TRBJ1-2, with unresolved D. This clonotype was obtained from a man younger than 30 with Graves disease. The sample consisted of peripheral blood mononuclear cells (PBMCs), taken at new diagnosis, from a patient treated with antithyroid drugs. This CDR3 is CASSNTEAYGYTF. The DNA of the CDR3 is TGTGCCAGCAGCAATACTGAAGCCTATGGCTACACCTTC.